This T cell receptor (beta chain) was recorded in a study of vaccination effects on CD4 cells after COVID-19. Study results and limitations: Clones from infection and from vaccination both contracted markedly late after vaccination.

On this clone: The antigen remains unidentified.

Sequencing used immunoSEQ multiplex PCR; TCRdb keeps in-frame clones, though not all of them. The data contain about 20,000 clones, approximately 72% of them singletons. Antigen-specific CD4+ T cell clonotypes were called by their expansion after viral peptide-pool culture in ViraFEST. Cells that had been cultured for 10 days were the source of isolated CD4+ T cells. Recipients of the vaccine had no prior SARS-CoV-2 infection and negative nucleocapsid antibodies. Each culture well received a few million PBMC. These cells were then cultured in IMDM with 7.5 to 10 IU/ml IL-2 and 10 ug/ml peptides. CDR3 length: 11 amino acids. The V end was cut by 2 bases, the J end by 4 bases, with 3 bases between. CDR1 is SGHRS and CDR2 is YFSETQ in the germline V gene.

The sequence was obtained from a human donor who received a COVID-19 vaccine. The rearrangement joins TRBV5-1 to TRBJ1-2; D remains ambiguous. Specimen: CD4+ T cells from PBMCs cultured with HCoV-NL63 spike peptides, collected before COVID-19 vaccination. CDR3 loop: CASSLGYGYTF. The CDR3 DNA reads TGCGCCAGCAGCTTAGGCTATGGCTACACCTTC.